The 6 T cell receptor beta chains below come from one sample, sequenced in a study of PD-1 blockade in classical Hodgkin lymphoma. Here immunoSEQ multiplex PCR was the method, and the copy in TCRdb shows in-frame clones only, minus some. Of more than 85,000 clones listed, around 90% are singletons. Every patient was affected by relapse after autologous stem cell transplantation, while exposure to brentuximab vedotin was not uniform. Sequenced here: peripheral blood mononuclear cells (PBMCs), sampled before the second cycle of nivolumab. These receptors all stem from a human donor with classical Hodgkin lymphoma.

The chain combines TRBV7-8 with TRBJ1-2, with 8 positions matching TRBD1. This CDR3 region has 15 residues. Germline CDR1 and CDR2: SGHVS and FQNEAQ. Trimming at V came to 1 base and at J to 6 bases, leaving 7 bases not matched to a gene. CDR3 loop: CASSLGIQGADGYTF. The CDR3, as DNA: TGTGCCAGCAGCTTAGGTATTCAGGGGGCTGATGGCTACACCTTC.

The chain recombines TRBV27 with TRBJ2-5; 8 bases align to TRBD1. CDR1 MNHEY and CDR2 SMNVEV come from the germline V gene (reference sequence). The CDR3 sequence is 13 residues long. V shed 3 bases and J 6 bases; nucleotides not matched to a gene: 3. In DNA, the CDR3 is TGTGCCAGCAGTTTTGCAGGGGGCAAGACCCAGTACTTC. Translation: CASSFAGGKTQYF.

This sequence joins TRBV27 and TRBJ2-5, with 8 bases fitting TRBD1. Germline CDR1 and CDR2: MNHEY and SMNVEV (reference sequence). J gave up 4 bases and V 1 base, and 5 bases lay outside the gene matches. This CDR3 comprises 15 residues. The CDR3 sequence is CASSLLLQGGETQYF. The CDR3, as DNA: TGTGCCAGCAGTTTATTACTACAGGGGGGAGAGACCCAGTACTTC.

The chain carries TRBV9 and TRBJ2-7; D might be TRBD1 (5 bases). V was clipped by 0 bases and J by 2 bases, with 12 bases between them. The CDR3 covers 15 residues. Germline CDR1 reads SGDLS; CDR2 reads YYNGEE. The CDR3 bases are TGTGCCAGCAGCGTAGAACAGGCCAATACCTACGAGCAGTACTTC. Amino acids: CASSVEQANTYEQYF.

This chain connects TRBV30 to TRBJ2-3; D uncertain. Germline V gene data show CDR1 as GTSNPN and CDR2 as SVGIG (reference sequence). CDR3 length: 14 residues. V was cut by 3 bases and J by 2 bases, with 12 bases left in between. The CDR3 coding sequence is TGTGCCTGGAGGTATGGCGGCTACACAGATACGCAGTATTTT. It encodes CAWRYGGYTDTQYF.

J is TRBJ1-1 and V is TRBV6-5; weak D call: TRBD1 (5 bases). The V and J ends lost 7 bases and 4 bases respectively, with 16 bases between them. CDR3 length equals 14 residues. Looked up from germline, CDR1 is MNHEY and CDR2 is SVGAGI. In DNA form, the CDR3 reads TGTGCCAGCAACCCCCCGAGGGGCGGCACTGAAGCTTTCTTT. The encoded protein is CASNPPRGGTEAFF.